These 15 T cell receptor beta chains were sequenced from one sample in a study of identical twins. TCRdb redid the calling of the 5' RACE reads with MiXCR, one entry per CDR3 protein. Of hundreds of thousands of distinct CDR3 sequences in the sample, 8.6% are singletons; the top ten hold about 0.98%. The same sample was also studied in work on yellow fever vaccine responses in identical twins.

Sequences were obtained from PBMCs. The receptors stem from a woman younger than 35 in good health.

DNA for the CDR3: TGTGCCAGCAGCCAATCTCTAGCGGGAGGAGAAAAGCAGTACTTC. Translation gives CASSQSLAGGEKQYF. The rearrangement links TRBV16 to TRBJ2-7; TRBD2 agrees at 11 bases. Per the germline V gene, CDR1 is KGHSY and CDR2 is FQNENV. V shed 0 bases, J shed 8 bases, and the junction held 6 bases outside the gene matches. This CDR3 comprises 15 residues.

This clonotype has a handful of counts. The V and J genes are TRBV11-2 and TRBJ1-1; 8 bases match TRBD1. Germline values: CDR1 SGHAT, CDR2 FQNNGV. V was pared by 6 bases and J by 4 bases, with 4 bases of the junction left unmatched. The CDR3 extends over 13 amino acids. CDR3 amino acids: CASSTGGSTEAFF. CDR3 DNA: TGTGCCAGCAGTACAGGGGGAAGCACTGAAGCTTTCTTT.

This clonotype was recorded a few times. The J gene is TRBJ2-1, the V gene TRBV15; 14 nucleotides agree with TRBD2. CDR1 and CDR2 from the germline V gene are LNHNV and YYDKDF (reference sequence). The CDR3 runs 16 residues. V trimming: 0 bases; J trimming: 10 bases; junction bases outside the gene matches: 5. CDR3 residues: CATSREPGLAGAEQFF. In DNA form, the CDR3 reads TGTGCCACCAGCAGAGAACCGGGACTAGCGGGGGCGGAGCAGTTCTTC.

This clonotype appeared a few times. V and J are TRBV20-1 and TRBJ2-7; 10 nucleotides match TRBD2. The V gene end was trimmed by 3 bases and the J gene end by 3 bases; junction bases not matched to a gene: 14. The CDR3 covers 17 residues. The germline gives CDR1 DFQATT, CDR2 SNEGSKA (reference sequence). CDR3 nucleotide sequence: TGCAGTGCTAGGGATTTACTAGCGGGATTCGATTACTACGAGCAGTACTTC. Translation: CSARDLLAGFDYYEQYF.

This chain uses TRBV27 with TRBJ2-7; no clear D gene. V was pared by 1 base and J by 3 bases, with 16 bases between. The germline V gene encodes CDR1 MNHEY and CDR2 SMNVEV (reference sequence). The CDR3 runs to 16 residues. The CDR3 DNA reads as TGTGCCAGCAGTTTATTCGCAGCCACCGTGAACTACGAGCAGTACTTC. Amino acids: CASSLFAATVNYEQYF.

The chain joins TRBV6-5 to TRBJ2-5; 8 bases fit TRBD1. Germline V gives CDR1 MNHEY, CDR2 SVGAGI. V lost 0 bases, J lost 3 bases, and 6 bases stayed unmatched. CDR3 length equals 16 residues. The CDR3 loop reads CASSYSWAGGEETQYF. In DNA, the CDR3 is TGTGCCAGCAGTTACTCTTGGGCAGGGGGCGAAGAGACCCAGTACTTC.

This clonotype was counted at least ten times. V usage is TRBV2 and J usage is TRBJ2-7, with D possibly being TRBD2 (7 bases). The CDR3 sequence is 14 residues long. Trimming shortened V by 5 bases and J by 3 bases, and 14 bases separated the two germline ends. Germline loops: CDR1 SNHLY, CDR2 FYNNEI. The CDR3 sequence: CASSRRGGDYEQYF. For the CDR3, the DNA is TGTGCCAGCAGTAGAAGGGGGGGAGACTACGAGCAGTACTTC. The variable domain in full, with the rest retrieved from reference TRBV2 and TRBJ2-7, is EPEVTQTPSHQVTQMGQEVILRCVPISNHLYFYWYRQILGQKVEFLVSFYNNEISEKSEIFDDQFSVERPDGSNFTLKIRSTKLEDSAMYFCASSRRGGDYEQYFGPGTRLTVT.

The V and J genes are TRBV9 and TRBJ2-3; a possible D gene is TRBD1 (6 bases). The germline V and J ends were trimmed by 1 base and 0 bases, with 12 bases remaining between them. Germline CDR1 and CDR2: SGDLS and YYNGEE. The CDR3 covers 16 residues. This CDR3 is CASSVIGTPSTDTQYF. The CDR3 DNA is TGTGCCAGCAGCGTAATTGGGACACCGAGCACAGATACGCAGTATTTT.

This chain uses TRBV6-1 with TRBJ2-3; 13 bases are a match to TRBD2. Germline-derived CDR1 and CDR2 are MNHNS and SASEGT. The CDR3 is 19 residues long. After removal of 5 bases from V and 2 bases from J, the junction contained 13 bases not matched to a gene. CDR3 sequence (DNA): TGTGCCAGCAGTACCGGACTAGCGGGAGCTCCTGGGGCCACAGATACGCAGTATTTT. It codes for CASSTGLAGAPGATDTQYF.

This clonotype was seen ten or more times. The chain joins TRBV21-1 to TRBJ2-4; the table calls TRBD2, which could not be checked here. TRBV21-1 is termed a pseudogene. The CDR3 is 13 residues long. The CDR3 protein is CASSNWEGNIQYF. CDR3 bases: TGTGCCAGCAGCAACTGGGAGGGGAACATTCAGTACTTC.

The V call is TRBV3-1, the J call TRBJ2-5; 10 bases are shared with TRBD2. The trim removed 0 bases at V and 1 base at J, leaving 11 bases unmatched. This CDR3 has 19 residues. CDR1 is LGHDT and CDR2 is YNNKEL in the germline V gene (reference sequence). The chain's CDR3 is CASSQEKVRSGGAQETQYF. The CDR3 DNA sequence: TGTGCCAGCAGCCAAGAAAAAGTCAGGAGCGGGGGGGCCCAAGAGACCCAGTACTTC.

The chain is built from TRBV5-6 and TRBJ1-1; tentatively, D is TRBD1 (5 bases). The CDR3 spans 15 residues. The germline gives CDR1 SGHDT, CDR2 YYEEEE. V was clipped by 4 bases and J by 1 base, with 14 bases between them. CDR3 nucleotides: TGTGCCAGCAGCACCCCGGACATGAGGAACACTGAAGCTTTCTTT. This sequence encodes CASSTPDMRNTEAFF.

This clonotype was detected many times. The gene calls are TRBV3-1 and TRBJ2-7; perhaps TRBD2 as D (6 bases). The CDR3 length is 13 residues. V lost 1 base, J lost 9 bases, and 13 bases lay in between. Germline V gene data show CDR1 as LGHDT and CDR2 as YNNKEL (reference sequence). The CDR3, as DNA: TGTGCCAGCAGCCAAGTTAGCGGACGCGGGCAGTACTTC. Translated, it gives CASSQVSGRGQYF.

This clonotype was found many times. The rearrangement joins TRBV2 to TRBJ2-2; 7 bases map to TRBD2. Germline CDR1 SNHLY, CDR2 FYNNEI. V shed 0 bases and J 6 bases; nucleotides not matched to a gene: 1. This CDR3 has 14 amino acids. CDR3 in DNA: TGTGCCAGCAGTGAAGCGGGGAGGGCCGGGGAGCTGTTTTTT. The encoded protein is CASSEAGRAGELFF.

This clonotype was observed a few times. The chain is built from TRBV3-1 and TRBJ2-5; 9 nucleotides agree with TRBD1. J gave up 4 bases and V 1 base, and 13 bases lay outside the gene matches. Germline V gene lookup returns CDR1 LGHDT and CDR2 YNNKEL (reference sequence). The CDR3 loop spans 18 amino acids. For the CDR3, the DNA is TGTGCCAGCAGCCAAGCAGGGACAGGGACCGCCTTAGGAGAGACCCAGTACTTC. This translates into CASSQAGTGTALGETQYF.